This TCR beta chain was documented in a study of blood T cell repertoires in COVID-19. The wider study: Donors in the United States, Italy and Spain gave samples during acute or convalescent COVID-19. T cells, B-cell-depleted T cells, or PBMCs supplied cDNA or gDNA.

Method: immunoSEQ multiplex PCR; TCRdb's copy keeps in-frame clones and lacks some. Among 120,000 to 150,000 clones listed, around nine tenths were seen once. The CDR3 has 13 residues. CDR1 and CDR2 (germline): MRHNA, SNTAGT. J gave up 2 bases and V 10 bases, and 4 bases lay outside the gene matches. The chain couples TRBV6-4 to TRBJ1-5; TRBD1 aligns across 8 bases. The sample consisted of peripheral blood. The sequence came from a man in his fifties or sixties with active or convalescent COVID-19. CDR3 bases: TGTGCCACCGCGGGACAGGGCAATCAGCCCCAGCATTTT. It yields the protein CATAGQGNQPQHF.